The 7 T cell receptor beta chains below all came from one sample that was sequenced in a study of radiation and T cells in renal cell carcinoma. Regarding time point: blood 4 weeks post-SBRT, at nephrectomy. The sample's treatment: 15 Gy SBRT to primary tumor, nephrectomy 4 weeks later. The repertoire was sequenced with immunoSEQ multiplex PCR; TCRdb's copy has only in-frame clones and lacks some. The sample carries 130,000 to 150,000 clones, approximately 86% recorded once. This specimen consisted of blood, obtained from a patient whose treatment included radiotherapy and nephrectomy. These TCRs come from a woman between 50 and 59 years old with renal cell carcinoma.

The chain recombines TRBV6-6 with TRBJ2-1, with 8 nucleotides matching TRBD2. Looked up from germline, CDR1 is MNHNY and CDR2 is SVGAGI (reference sequence). This CDR3 is built from 16 residues. J gave up 8 bases and V 7 bases, and 16 bases lay outside the gene matches. This chain's CDR3 is CASTTSEAGAGYEQFF. The CDR3 nucleotides read TGTGCCAGCACCACGTCCGAAGCGGGGGCGGGCTATGAGCAGTTCTTC.

The chain links TRBV6-1 to TRBJ1-2; 7 bases fit TRBD1. V shed 6 bases and J 8 bases; nucleotides not matched to a gene: 15. CDR3 length: 15 residues. Germline CDR1 MNHNS, CDR2 SASEGT. CDR3 in amino acids: CASSGVEGGAKGYTF. The CDR3 DNA sequence: TGTGCCAGCAGCGGAGTTGAAGGGGGCGCGAAGGGCTACACCTTC.

This sequence joins TRBV19 and TRBJ2-1, with D uncertain. V was trimmed by 6 bases and J by 6 bases, leaving 3 bases between them. Germline V gene data show CDR1 as LNHDA and CDR2 as SQIVND (reference sequence). The CDR3 sequence is 10 residues long. CDR3 sequence reads: CASRSNEQFF. Here the CDR3 DNA reads TGTGCCAGTAGGTCCAATGAGCAGTTCTTC.

The chain links TRBV15 to TRBJ2-7; D is unresolved. Trimming shortened V by 3 bases and J by 3 bases, and 12 bases separated the two germline ends. The germline CDR1 and CDR2 sequences are LNHNV and YYDKDF (reference sequence). The CDR3 consists of 14 residues. The CDR3 region is CATSSDVPIYEQYF. The CDR3 DNA reads TGTGCCACCAGCAGTGACGTTCCCATCTACGAGCAGTACTTC.

This clone was counted once. This chain joins TRBV15 and TRBJ2-1; the match to TRBD2 covers 11 bases. CDR3 length equals 15 residues. V trimming: 3 bases; J trimming: 2 bases; junction bases outside the gene matches: 0. CDR1 is LNHNV, CDR2 YYDKDF, per germline (reference sequence). The chain's CDR3 is CATSSSGRAYNEQFF. CDR3 coding DNA: TGTGCCACCAGCAGTAGCGGGAGGGCCTACAATGAGCAGTTCTTC.

Remarks on this clone: The junction shows a germline mismatch at one end, possibly a read error. The chain has TRBV4-1 and TRBJ2-3; 7 bases align to TRBD1. This CDR3 contains 13 residues. Germline CDR1 reads MGHRA; CDR2 reads YSYEKL. For the CDR3, the DNA is TGCGCCAGCAGCCCCTCCGGGACAGTTACGCAGTATTTT. Its protein is CASSPSGTVTQYF.

Comments on this clone: Different DNA sequences within this sample yield the same CDR3. The chain joins TRBV9 to TRBJ1-1, with unresolved D. Germline loops: CDR1 SGDLS, CDR2 YYNGEE. This CDR3 is 13 amino acids long. Trimming left V 0 bases short and J 0 bases short, with 3 bases between. DNA of the CDR3: TGTGCCAGCAGCGTAGCGCTGAACACTGAAGCTTTCTTT. Protein: CASSVALNTEAFF.